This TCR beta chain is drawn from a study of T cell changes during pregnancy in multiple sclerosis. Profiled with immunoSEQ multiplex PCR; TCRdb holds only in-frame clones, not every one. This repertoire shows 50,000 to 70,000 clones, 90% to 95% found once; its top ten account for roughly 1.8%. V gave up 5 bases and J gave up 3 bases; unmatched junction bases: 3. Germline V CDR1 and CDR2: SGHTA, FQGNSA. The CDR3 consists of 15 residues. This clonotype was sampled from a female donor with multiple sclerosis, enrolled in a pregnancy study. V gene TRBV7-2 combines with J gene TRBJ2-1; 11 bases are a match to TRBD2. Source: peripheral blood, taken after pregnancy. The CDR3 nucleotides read TGTGCCAGCAGCCCCGGGACTAGCGGCTACAATGAGCAGTTCTTC. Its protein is CASSPGTSGYNEQFF.